The clone carrying this T cell receptor beta chain was seen a handful of times. Its cognate antigen is unknown. These data belong to a study of T-cell reconstitution after alpha-beta-depleted transplantation in children. The CDR3 is 14 amino acids. V lost 5 bases, J lost 7 bases, and 12 bases lay in between. Germline loops: CDR1 SEHNR, CDR2 FQNEAQ (reference sequence). Unique molecular identifiers tagged the TCRbeta library. TCRdb itself ran the PCR reads through MiXCR, one entry per CDR3 protein. Here the sample spans approximately 1,000,000 distinct CDR3 sequences, roughly 31% being singletons. General observations from the study: Once a year had passed after transplant, T-cell counts and diversity came mostly from newly produced T cells. About two months after transplant, alpha-beta T cells reportedly came from several hundred expanded graft clones.

The sequences come from PBMCs, mostly from graft donor cells, collected 360 days after TCRalphabeta/CD19-depleted stem cell transplant. The sequence came from a boy in the first two years of life who had a stem cell transplant for SCID, so the T cells may come from the graft donor. The rearrangement uses TRBV7-9 and TRBJ1-6, with D perhaps matching TRBD1 (6 bases). The CDR3 sequence is CASSPTGRNSPLHF. The CDR3 nucleotides are TGTGCCAGCAGCCCCACAGGGCGAAATTCACCCCTCCACTTT.